One and the same sample provided the 18 T cell receptor beta chains below, sequenced in a study of cytomegalovirus exposure and HLA in healthy donors. The PCR ran on 60 Vbeta and 13 Jbeta primers. Profiling relied on immunoSEQ multiplex PCR, and the TCRdb table lists in-frame clones only, not all of them. This sample has around 110,000 clones, with just under 70% found just once. Sequencing used PBMCs. The receptors come from a man aged 25-45 years in good health and CMV-seropositive.

V gene TRBV7-2 combines with J gene TRBJ1-6; D possibly corresponds to TRBD1 (6 bases). Germline CDR1 and CDR2: SGHTA and FQGNSA. This CDR3 contains 14 residues. Trimming removed 2 bases at V and 6 bases at J, with 8 bases between. CDR3 DNA: TGTGCCAGCAGCTTAAGACAGGTTAATTCACCCCTCCACTTT. Amino acid sequence: CASSLRQVNSPLHF.

V and J are TRBV18 and TRBJ2-2; D is uncertain. Germline V gene lookup returns CDR1 KGHSH and CDR2 LQKENI. V gave up 2 bases and J gave up 2 bases, with 15 bases separating them. The CDR3 totals 17 residues. CDR3 protein: CASSPSALNINTGELFF. CDR3 DNA: TGTGCCAGCTCACCATCAGCGCTGAACATAAACACCGGGGAGCTGTTTTTT.

This chain uses TRBV10-3 with TRBJ1-5; 8 bases fit TRBD1. After removal of 10 bases from V and 2 bases from J, the junction contained 4 bases not matched to a gene. There are 13 residues in the CDR3. Germline CDR1 ENHRY, CDR2 SYGVKD. DNA of the CDR3: TGTGCCACCTTACAGGGGGGCAATCAGCCCCAGCATTTT. Translating gives CATLQGGNQPQHF.

The chain employs TRBV7-9 and TRBJ1-1; 7 nucleotides align to TRBD1. CDR1 is SEHNR and CDR2 is FQNEAQ in the germline V gene (reference sequence). The CDR3 consists of 17 residues. Unmatched junction bases numbered 18, after V lost 7 bases and J lost 4 bases. CDR3 region: CASTGLLGTAGLTEAFF. In DNA form, the CDR3 reads TGTGCCAGCACCGGGTTGTTAGGGACAGCTGGCCTCACTGAAGCTTTCTTT.

The rearrangement joins TRBV5-6 to TRBJ1-5, with D perhaps matching TRBD1 (6 bases). Per germline, CDR1 SGHDT and CDR2 YYEEEE. V lost 7 bases, J lost 6 bases, and 14 bases lay in between. The length of the CDR3 is 13 residues. The DNA of the CDR3 is TGTGCCAGCCATCGGGGGGCCGGTCAGCCCCAGCATTTT. Its translation is CASHRGAGQPQHF.

This chain connects TRBV25-1 to TRBJ1-2, with 7 bases identical to TRBD1. Trimming took 10 bases from V and 3 from J; bases not matched to a gene: 5. Germline CDR1 is MGHDK and CDR2 is SYGVNS. The CDR3 is 12 amino acids. CDR3 nucleotide sequence: TGTGCCACCAACCAGGGGGACTATGGCTACACCTTC. Protein: CATNQGDYGYTF.

CDR3 in amino acids: CASSSRGTSAYNEQFF. The CDR3 coding sequence is TGTGCCAGCAGCTCACGGGGGACTAGCGCGTACAATGAGCAGTTCTTC. This chain links TRBV13 with TRBJ2-1; 10 nucleotides line up with TRBD2. The germline CDR1 and CDR2 sequences are PRHDT and FYEKMQ (reference sequence). The J segment lost 4 bases and the V segment lost 4 bases, leaving 7 bases of the junction unmatched. The CDR3 consists of 16 residues.

This sequence joins TRBV6-5 and TRBJ2-5; D uncertain. V dropped 0 bases and J dropped 3 bases, with 5 bases sitting between them. The V gene's germline CDR1 is MNHEY and CDR2 SVGAGI. The CDR3 consists of 13 residues. Written as DNA, the CDR3 is TGTGCCAGCAGTTACTCGGTAGAAGAGACCCAGTACTTC. Protein: CASSYSVEETQYF.

The J gene is TRBJ2-5, the V gene TRBV6-5; unclear D gene. The CDR3 is made up of 14 amino acids. The V gene lost 10 bases and the J gene lost 5 bases, with 20 bases spanning the gap. Germline lookup yields CDR1 MNHEY and CDR2 SVGAGI. The CDR3 here is CATGRVHLGETQYF. The CDR3 bases are TGTGCCACCGGCCGGGTGCACCTCGGGGAGACCCAGTACTTC.

The rearrangement joins TRBV5-6 to TRBJ1-4; tentative D call: TRBD1 (5 bases). The CDR3 has 15 residues. Trimming took off 3 bases at V and 5 bases at J, with 14 bases between the two ends. The germline V gene encodes CDR1 SGHDT and CDR2 YYEEEE. The CDR3 sequence is CASSSPGFRNEKLFF. For the CDR3, the DNA is TGTGCCAGCAGCTCCCCAGGGTTTAGGAATGAAAAACTGTTTTTT.

This clone was detected only a few times. This chain links TRBV29-1 with TRBJ1-1, with D maybe TRBD1 (5 bases). The CDR3 loop spans 13 amino acids. V dropped 1 base and J dropped 2 bases, with 8 bases sitting between them. CDR1 and CDR2 from the germline V gene are SQVTM and ANQGSEA. The CDR3 reads CSVEGQQNTEAFF. CDR3 nucleotides: TGCAGCGTTGAAGGACAGCAAAACACTGAAGCTTTCTTT.

This clone has just one count. V and J are TRBV5-4 and TRBJ2-3, with D possibly matching TRBD1 (6 bases). Germline V gene data show CDR1 as SGHNT and CDR2 as YYREEE (reference sequence). V was pared by 0 bases and J by 1 base, with 12 bases between. CDR3 size: 16 residues. The CDR3 sequence is CASSLAAGVRTDTQYF. As DNA, the CDR3 is TGTGCCAGCAGCTTGGCAGCAGGGGTTCGCACAGATACGCAGTATTTT.

This chain joins TRBV9 and TRBJ2-3; 11 nucleotides align to TRBD2. The V segment lost 3 bases and the J segment 0 bases; nucleotides outside the gene matches: 9. CDR1 and CDR2 (germline): SGDLS, YYNGEE. CDR3 length: 18 amino acids. The chain's CDR3 is CASSDRLAGFKSTDTQYF. CDR3 in DNA: TGTGCCAGCAGCGATCGACTAGCGGGATTTAAGAGCACAGATACGCAGTATTTT.

CDR3 in amino acids: CASSLLNFRGSTHYGYTF. CDR3 DNA: TGTGCCAGCAGTTTATTAAATTTTAGGGGGTCAACCCACTATGGCTACACCTTC. The chain joins TRBV28 to TRBJ1-2; possible D gene TRBD1, 6 bases. V dropped 1 base and J dropped 3 bases, with 21 bases sitting between them. This CDR3 spans 18 amino acids. The germline V gene has CDR1 MDHEN and CDR2 SYDVKM.

Comments on this clone: The sample has other DNA sequences that encode this CDR3 too. This rearrangement joins TRBV28 to TRBJ1-2, with TRBD1 matching over 8 bases. After removal of 2 bases from V and 4 bases from J, the junction contained 3 bases not matched to a gene. Germline V lookup: CDR1 MDHEN, CDR2 SYDVKM. The CDR3 runs to 14 residues. This chain's CDR3 is CASSLTGGSYGYTF. In DNA, the CDR3 is TGTGCCAGCAGTTTAACAGGGGGGTCCTATGGCTACACCTTC.

The CDR3 coding sequence is TGTGCCAGCAGTGAAGCCCAGGGGGCGCGTTCTTCCTATGGCTACACCTTC. Its translation is CASSEAQGARSSYGYTF. V and J are TRBV25-1 and TRBJ1-2; 8 bases are a match to TRBD1. Germline V gene data show CDR1 as MGHDK and CDR2 as SYGVNS. There are 17 residues in the CDR3. With 2 bases clipped from V and 4 bases from J, the junction kept 12 bases outside the gene matches.

The chain couples TRBV5-6 to TRBJ1-1, with D perhaps matching TRBD1 (6 bases). Trimming took off 3 bases at V and 5 bases at J, with 11 bases between the two ends. The germline gives CDR1 SGHDT, CDR2 YYEEEE. The CDR3 has 13 residues. The CDR3 sequence is CASSWGDRTEAFF. CDR3 coding DNA: TGTGCCAGCAGCTGGGGCGACAGGACTGAAGCTTTCTTT.

This clone was counted once. The V gene is TRBV19, the J gene TRBJ1-6; 9 nucleotides align to TRBD1. J gave up 6 bases and V 11 bases, and 2 bases lay outside the gene matches. CDR1 is LNHDA and CDR2 is SQIVND in the germline V gene (reference sequence). This CDR3 spans 12 amino acids. This CDR3 reads CASGQGNSPLHF. For the CDR3, the DNA is TGTGCCTCGGGACAGGGTAATTCACCCCTCCACTTT.